What follows describes a single T cell receptor (beta chain). As yet, its antigen is unknown. The record originates from a study of monozygotic twins with inflammatory bowel disease. Blood samples measuring around 2.6 ml were taken per donor. Per germline, CDR1 LGHNA and CDR2 YSLEER. CDR3 length equals 14 residues. cDNA for each sample came from eight separate reactions. TCRdb reanalyzed the 5' RACE reads and collapses them to one entry per CDR3 protein, without DNA. Its table records fewer than 400,000 distinct CDR3 sequences. Study-wide results and limits: Especially where disease activity was present, IBD patients had fewer clonotypes in common with others than healthy twins did. Repertoires of patients may have been made more variable by differing immunosuppressive treatments.

The specimen sequenced was blood. This chain uses TRBV4-3 with TRBJ2-7; the TCRdb call, TRBD1, lacks DNA for checking. The source of this sequence is a human donor with ulcerative colitis or Crohn's disease, or a healthy co-twin of an affected twin (not recorded which). The CDR3 here is CASSQALLGREQYF.